The clone carrying this TCR beta chain was observed a few times. Its antigen is still unknown. Trimming took off 0 bases at V and 7 bases at J, with 9 bases between the two ends. The germline CDR1 and CDR2 sequences are LNHNV and YYDKDF (reference sequence). The CDR3 runs to 14 residues. These data come from a study of blood T cells in healthy people across ages. Sample-barcoded 5' priming and a J-beta primer mix drove a second PCR of roughly 7 to 11 cycles. Any given sample supplied a minimum of 2.5 million CDR3-containing paired-end reads. TCRdb itself ran the 5' RACE reads through MiXCR, one entry per CDR3 protein. The repertoire consists of over 600,000 distinct CDR3 sequences, with under 25% occurring once and the leading ten covering more than 3%. The study, taken as a whole, reports: Measured against age, TCR beta diversity per million T cells decreased in a roughly linear manner. More naive CD4+ cells and higher diversity marked long-lived donors relative to aged donors.

Total RNA was extracted at no less than 5.5 micrograms per sample. The V and J genes are TRBV15 and TRBJ1-4; no definite D call. The clonotype was recovered from a man between 65 and 85 years old in good health. Sequencing was carried out using blood. CDR3 DNA: TGTGCCACCAGCAGAGACAGGTGGGGTGAAAAACTGTTTTTT. Its translation is CATSRDRWGEKLFF.